This T cell receptor (beta chain) was profiled in a study of shared clonotypes between healthy human individuals. CDR1 and CDR2 (germline): SGHDN, FVKESK. V shed 1 base and J 6 bases; nucleotides not matched to a gene: 7. The CDR3 length is 16 residues. Execution of the assay was at deep level. In the study's own analysis: With immunoSEQ giving junction-only sequences and no quality scores, filtering differed. Clones were read by immunoSEQ multiplex PCR, and TCRdb kept only the in-frame ones, dropping some. V, J and clone size were drawn from that table, and D and trimming were deduced from the DNA. The data show around 500,000 clones, 70% to 80% seen once.

J is TRBJ2-7 and V is TRBV14; TRBD1 matches at 12 bases. The TCR originated in a woman aged 40 to 55 in good health. Some clones in this sample may be carry-over from other donors' samples. The specimen was PBMCs. CDR3 DNA: TGTGCCAGCAGCCAAGTTGTCAGGGACAGGGGGCGCGAGCAGTACTTC. Translating gives CASSQVVRDRGREQYF.